This TCR beta chain was captured by sequencing in a study of OX40 agonist ivuxolimab in advanced cancers. As for the study in general: Age averaged about 62 years (range about 23 to 85), and 82.7% were male.

TCRdb keeps only in-frame clones here, not all; method: immunoSEQ multiplex PCR. The top ten clones hold about 11% of a sample with tens of thousands of clones, about 89% of them seen once. The V gene end was trimmed by 5 bases and the J gene end by 9 bases; junction bases not matched to a gene: 3. This CDR3 has 14 amino acids. Per germline, CDR1 SGHVS and CDR2 FNYEAQ. This clone was recorded only once. Its specificity is unknown. Overall study findings and caveats: At 0.1 to 3.0 mg/kg, clonal expansion of CD4+ and CD8+ blood T cells had occurred by week 6.

V and J are TRBV7-6 and TRBJ2-1; 14 bases map to TRBD2. The source is an adult with an advanced solid tumor such as melanoma, head and neck, liver or kidney cancer. This sample comprised CD4+ or CD8+ T cells sorted from blood, obtained in a trial of the OX40 agonist ivuxolimab. CDR3 DNA: TGTGCCAGCAGCATAGGACTAGCGGGGGGTGAGCAGTTCTTC. Protein sequence: CASSIGLAGGEQFF.